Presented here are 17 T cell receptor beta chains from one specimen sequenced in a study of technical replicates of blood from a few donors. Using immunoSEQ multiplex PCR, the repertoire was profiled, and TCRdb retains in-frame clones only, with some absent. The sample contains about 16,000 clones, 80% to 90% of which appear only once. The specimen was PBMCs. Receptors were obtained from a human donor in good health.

The CDR3 loop reads CASSLVVRVYEQYF. CDR3 in DNA: TGTGCCAGCAGCTTAGTCGTCAGGGTCTACGAGCAGTACTTC. This rearrangement joins TRBV11-2 to TRBJ2-7; perhaps TRBD1 as D (5 bases). The V end lost 1 base, the J end lost 3 bases, and 10 bases lay between the germline ends. CDR1 and CDR2 from the germline V gene are SGHAT and FQNNGV. The length of the CDR3 is 14 residues.

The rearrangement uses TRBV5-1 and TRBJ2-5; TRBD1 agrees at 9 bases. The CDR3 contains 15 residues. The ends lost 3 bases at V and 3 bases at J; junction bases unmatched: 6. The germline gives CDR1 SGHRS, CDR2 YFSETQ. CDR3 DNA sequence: TGCGCCAGCAGCTCCACCGGGACAGGGAAAGAGACCCAGTACTTC. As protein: CASSSTGTGKETQYF. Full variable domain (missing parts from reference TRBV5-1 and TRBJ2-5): KAGVTQTPRYLIKTRGQQVTLSCSPISGHRSVSWYQQTPGQGLQFLFEYFSETQRNKGNFPGRFSGRQFSNSRSEMNVSTLELGDSALYLCASSSTGTGKETQYFGPGTRLLVL.

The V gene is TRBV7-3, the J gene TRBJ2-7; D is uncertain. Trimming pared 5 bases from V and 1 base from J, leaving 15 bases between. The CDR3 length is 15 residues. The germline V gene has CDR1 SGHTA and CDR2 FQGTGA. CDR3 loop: CASSPEGSGSYEQYF. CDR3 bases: TGTGCCAGCAGCCCCGAAGGTTCAGGATCCTACGAGCAGTACTTC.

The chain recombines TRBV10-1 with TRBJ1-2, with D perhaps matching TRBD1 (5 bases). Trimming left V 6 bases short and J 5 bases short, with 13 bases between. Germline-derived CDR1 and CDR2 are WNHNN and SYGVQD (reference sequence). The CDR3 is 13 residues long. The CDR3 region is CASSEGTSYGYTF. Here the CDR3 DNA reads TGCGCCAGCAGCGAGGGGACTTCGTATGGCTACACCTTC.

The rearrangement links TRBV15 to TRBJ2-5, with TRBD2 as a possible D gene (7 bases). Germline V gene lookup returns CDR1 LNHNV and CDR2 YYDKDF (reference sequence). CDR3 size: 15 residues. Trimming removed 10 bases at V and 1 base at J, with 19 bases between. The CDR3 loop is CASRDRGGLQETQYF. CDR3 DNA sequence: TGTGCCAGCCGGGATAGGGGGGGGCTCCAAGAGACCCAGTACTTC.

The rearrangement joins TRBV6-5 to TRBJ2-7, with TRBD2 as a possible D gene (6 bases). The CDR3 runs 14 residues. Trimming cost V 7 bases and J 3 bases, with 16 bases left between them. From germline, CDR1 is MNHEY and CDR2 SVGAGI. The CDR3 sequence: CASKEGGTHYEQYF. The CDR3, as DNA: TGTGCCAGCAAAGAGGGCGGGACCCACTACGAGCAGTACTTC.

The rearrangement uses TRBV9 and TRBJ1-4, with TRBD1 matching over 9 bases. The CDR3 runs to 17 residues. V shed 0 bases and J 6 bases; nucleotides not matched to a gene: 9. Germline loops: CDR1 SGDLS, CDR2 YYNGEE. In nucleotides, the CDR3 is TGTGCCAGCAGCGTAGGTGGGGGTACAGGGGGCTATGAAAAACTGTTTTTT. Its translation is CASSVGGGTGGYEKLFF.

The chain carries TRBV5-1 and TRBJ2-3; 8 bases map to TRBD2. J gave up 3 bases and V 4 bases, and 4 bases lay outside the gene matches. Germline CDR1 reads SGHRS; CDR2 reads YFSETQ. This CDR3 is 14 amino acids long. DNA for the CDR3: TGCGCCAGCAGCCGGGGGGGAGAGACAGATACGCAGTATTTT. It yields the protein CASSRGGETDTQYF.

As DNA, the CDR3 is TGTGCCAGCAGCGAACTAGCCACCGTCACAGATACGCAGTATTTT. Translation gives CASSELATVTDTQYF. The V and J genes are TRBV6-1 and TRBJ2-3; D may be TRBD2 (6 bases). Germline CDR1 reads MNHNS; CDR2 reads SASEGT. The CDR3 has 15 residues. V was cut by 6 bases and J by 2 bases, with 15 bases left in between.

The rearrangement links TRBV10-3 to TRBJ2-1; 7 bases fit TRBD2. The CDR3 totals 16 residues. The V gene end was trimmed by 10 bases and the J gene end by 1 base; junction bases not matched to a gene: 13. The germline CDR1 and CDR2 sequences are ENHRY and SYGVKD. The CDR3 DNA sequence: TGTGCCAGCTTGGCGGGAGAAGGTGGATCCTACAATGAGCAGTTCTTC. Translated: CASLAGEGGSYNEQFF.

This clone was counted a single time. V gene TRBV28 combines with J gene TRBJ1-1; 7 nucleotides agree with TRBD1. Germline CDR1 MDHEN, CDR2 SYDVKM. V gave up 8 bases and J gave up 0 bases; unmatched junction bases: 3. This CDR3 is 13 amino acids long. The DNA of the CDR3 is TGTGCCAGCCGACAGGGAGTGAACACTGAAGCTTTCTTT. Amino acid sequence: CASRQGVNTEAFF.

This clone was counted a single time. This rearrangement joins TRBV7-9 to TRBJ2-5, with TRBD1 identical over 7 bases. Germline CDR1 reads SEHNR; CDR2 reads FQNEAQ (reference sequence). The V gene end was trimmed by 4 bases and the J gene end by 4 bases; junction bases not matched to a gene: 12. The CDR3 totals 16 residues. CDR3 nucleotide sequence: TGTGCCAGCAGCTACACCCCCGGGACAGTCGGAGAGACCCAGTACTTC. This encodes CASSYTPGTVGETQYF.

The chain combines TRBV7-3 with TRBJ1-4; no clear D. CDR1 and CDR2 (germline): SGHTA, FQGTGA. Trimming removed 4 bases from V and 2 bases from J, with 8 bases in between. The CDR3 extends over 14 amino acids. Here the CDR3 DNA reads TGTGCCAGCAGCTCCCGCGGGACTAATGAAAAACTGTTTTTT. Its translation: CASSSRGTNEKLFF.

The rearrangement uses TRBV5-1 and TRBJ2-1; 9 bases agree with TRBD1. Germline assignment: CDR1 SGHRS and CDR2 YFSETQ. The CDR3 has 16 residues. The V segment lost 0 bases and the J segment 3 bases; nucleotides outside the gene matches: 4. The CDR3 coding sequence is TGCGCCAGCAGCTTGGACCCGGGACAGGGCTACAATGAGCAGTTCTTC. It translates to CASSLDPGQGYNEQFF.

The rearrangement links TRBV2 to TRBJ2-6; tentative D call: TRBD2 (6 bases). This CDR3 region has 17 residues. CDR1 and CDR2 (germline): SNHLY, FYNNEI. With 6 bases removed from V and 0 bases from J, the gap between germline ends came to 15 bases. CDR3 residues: CASRDYFSDSGANVLTF. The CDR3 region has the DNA TGTGCCAGCAGGGACTATTTTTCAGACTCTGGGGCCAACGTCCTGACTTTC. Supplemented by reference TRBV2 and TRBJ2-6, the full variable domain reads EPEVTQTPSHQVTQMGQEVILRCVPISNHLYFYWYRQILGQKVEFLVSFYNNEISEKSEIFDDQFSVERPDGSNFTLKIRSTKLEDSAMYFCASRDYFSDSGANVLTFGAGSRLTVL.

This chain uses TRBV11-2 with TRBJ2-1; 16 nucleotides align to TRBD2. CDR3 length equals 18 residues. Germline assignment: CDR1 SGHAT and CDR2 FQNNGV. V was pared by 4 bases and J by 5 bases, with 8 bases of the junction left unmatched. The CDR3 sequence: CASSSGLAGGRVDNEQFF. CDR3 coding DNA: TGTGCCAGCAGCTCGGGACTAGCGGGAGGGCGGGTTGACAATGAGCAGTTCTTC.

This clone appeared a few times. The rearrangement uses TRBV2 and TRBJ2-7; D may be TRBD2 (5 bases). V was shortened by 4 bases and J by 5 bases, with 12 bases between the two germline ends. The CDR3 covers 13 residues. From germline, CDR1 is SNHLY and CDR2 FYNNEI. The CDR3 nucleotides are TGTGCCAGCAGTGGATCCGGGATCGACGAGCAGTACTTC. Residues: CASSGSGIDEQYF.